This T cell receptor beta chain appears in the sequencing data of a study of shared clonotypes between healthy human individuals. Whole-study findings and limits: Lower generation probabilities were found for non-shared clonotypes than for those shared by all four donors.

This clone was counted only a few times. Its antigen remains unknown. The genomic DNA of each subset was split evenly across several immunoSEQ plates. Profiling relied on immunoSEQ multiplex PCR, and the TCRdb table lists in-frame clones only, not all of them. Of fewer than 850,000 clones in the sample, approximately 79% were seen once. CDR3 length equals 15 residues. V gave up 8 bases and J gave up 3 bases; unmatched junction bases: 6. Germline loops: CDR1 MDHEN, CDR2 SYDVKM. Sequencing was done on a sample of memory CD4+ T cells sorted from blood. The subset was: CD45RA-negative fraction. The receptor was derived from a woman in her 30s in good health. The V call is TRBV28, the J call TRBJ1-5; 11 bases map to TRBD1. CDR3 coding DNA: TGTGCCAGCCGGACAGGGGGCTGGAACAATCAGCCCCAGCATTTT. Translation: CASRTGGWNNQPQHF. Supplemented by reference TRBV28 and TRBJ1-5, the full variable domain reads DVKVTQSSRYLVKRTGEKVFLECVQDMDHENMFWYRQDPGLGLRLIYFSYDVKMKEKGDIPEGYSVSREKKERFSLILESASTNQTSMYLCASRTGGWNNQPQHFGDGTRLSIL.